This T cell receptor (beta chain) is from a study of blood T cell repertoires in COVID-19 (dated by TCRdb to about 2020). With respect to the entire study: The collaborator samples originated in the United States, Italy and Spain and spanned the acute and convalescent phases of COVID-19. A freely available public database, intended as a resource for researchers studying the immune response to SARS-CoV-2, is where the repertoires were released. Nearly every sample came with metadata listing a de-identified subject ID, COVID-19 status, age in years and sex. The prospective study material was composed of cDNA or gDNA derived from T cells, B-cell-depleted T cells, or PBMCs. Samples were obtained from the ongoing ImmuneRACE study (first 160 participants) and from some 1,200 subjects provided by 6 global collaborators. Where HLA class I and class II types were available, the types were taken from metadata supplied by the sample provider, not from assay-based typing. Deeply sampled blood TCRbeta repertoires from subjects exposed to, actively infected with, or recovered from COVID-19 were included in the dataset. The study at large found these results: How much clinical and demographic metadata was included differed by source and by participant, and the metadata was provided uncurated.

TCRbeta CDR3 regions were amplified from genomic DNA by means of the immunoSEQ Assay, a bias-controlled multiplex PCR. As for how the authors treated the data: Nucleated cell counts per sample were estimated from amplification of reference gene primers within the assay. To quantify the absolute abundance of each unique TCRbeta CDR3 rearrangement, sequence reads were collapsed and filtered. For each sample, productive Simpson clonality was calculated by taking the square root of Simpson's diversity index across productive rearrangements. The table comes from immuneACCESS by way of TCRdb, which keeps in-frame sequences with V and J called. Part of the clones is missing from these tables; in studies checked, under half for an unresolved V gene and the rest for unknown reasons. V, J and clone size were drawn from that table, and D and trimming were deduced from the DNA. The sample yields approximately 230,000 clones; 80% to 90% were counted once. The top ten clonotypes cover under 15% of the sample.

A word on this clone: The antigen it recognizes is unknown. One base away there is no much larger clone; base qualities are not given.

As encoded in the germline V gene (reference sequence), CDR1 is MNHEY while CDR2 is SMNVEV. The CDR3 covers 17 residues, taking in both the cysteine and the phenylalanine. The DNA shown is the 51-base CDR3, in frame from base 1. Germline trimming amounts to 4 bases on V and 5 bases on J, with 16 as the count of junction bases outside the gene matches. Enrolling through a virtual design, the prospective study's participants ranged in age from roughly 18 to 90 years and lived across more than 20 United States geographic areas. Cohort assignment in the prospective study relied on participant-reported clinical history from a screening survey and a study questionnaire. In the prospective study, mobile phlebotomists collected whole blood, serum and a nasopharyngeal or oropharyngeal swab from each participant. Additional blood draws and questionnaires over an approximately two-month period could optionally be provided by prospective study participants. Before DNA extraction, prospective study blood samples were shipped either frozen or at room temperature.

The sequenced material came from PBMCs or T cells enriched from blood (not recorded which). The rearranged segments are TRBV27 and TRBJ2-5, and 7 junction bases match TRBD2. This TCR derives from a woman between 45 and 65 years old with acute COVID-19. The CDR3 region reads CASSSYPVDKLAETQYF. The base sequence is TGTGCCAGCAGTTCATACCCGGTTGACAAACTAGCGGAGACCCAGTACTTC.